This T cell receptor (beta chain) was recovered during a study of tumor-infiltrating lymphocytes in primary liver carcinoma. Findings of the study overall: With p = 0.039, the top-250-clone fraction in tumors significantly exceeded that in blood.

Starting from about 0.5 ug of total RNA, TCR beta cDNA was produced with a primer in the constant region. Libraries covering TCR beta were generated through three nested multiplex PCR rounds (using a slightly modified ARM-PCR). PCR rounds one and two used TRBV1-TRBV30 forward primers with a C-beta reverse primer for about 11 cycles each. TCRdb re-derived calls from the multiplex PCR reads in MiXCR, one entry per CDR3 protein. The data show approximately 320,000 distinct CDR3 sequences, roughly 60% seen once. Germline V lookup: CDR1 SGHRS, CDR2 YFSETQ. Trimming took off 3 bases at V and 12 bases at J, with 12 bases between the two ends. This CDR3 comprises 11 residues. Blood RNA came from unsorted whole blood; germline DNA was also extracted. Details on this clonotype: Its antigen remains unknown.

This clonotype originated in a woman between 25 and 40 years old with primary liver carcinoma and hepatitis B virus infection. The chain joins TRBV5-1 to TRBJ1-1, with no clear D. Sequenced material: peripheral blood. The CDR3 nucleotides are TGCGCCAGCAGCTCGACAAGGACCCCTTTCTTT. Amino acids: CASSSTRTPFF.